This T cell receptor beta chain was identified in a study of CD8 T cells in Susac syndrome. General study results and limits: Susac-specific public clones in total CD8+ repertoires numbered 15 to 20; in CD8+ TEMRA repertoires, they numbered five.

This clonotype showed up just once. Its antigen is unknown. With V trimmed by 2 bases and J by 8 bases, 9 bases remained unmatched. The germline gives CDR1 GTSNPN, CDR2 SVGIG (reference sequence). The CDR3 spans 14 residues. cDNA came from about 0.5 to 1 ug RNA primed by random hexamers. TCRdb used MiXCR to reprocess the immunoSEQ multiplex PCR reads, holding one entry per CDR3 protein. The repertoire holds about 130,000 distinct CDR3 sequences, with about 94% as singletons. CD8+ and CD4+ blood T cells underwent TCR beta sequencing. The gene calls are TRBV30 and TRBJ1-5, with 7 positions matching TRBD1. This sequence originates from a human donor with Susac syndrome. The specimen was CD8+ T cells from PBMCs. The CDR3 region has the DNA TGTGCCTGGAGTCCGGACAGGCTGCGGAAGCCCCAGCATTTT. Translating it yields CAWSPDRLRKPQHF. Looking up the rest from reference TRBV30 and TRBJ1-5 gives the full variable domain: SQTIHQWPATLVQPVGSPLSLECTVEGTSNPNLYWYRQAAGRGLQLLFYSVGIGQISSEVPQNLSASRPQDRQFILSSKKLLLSDSGFYLCAWSPDRLRKPQHFGDGTRLSIL.